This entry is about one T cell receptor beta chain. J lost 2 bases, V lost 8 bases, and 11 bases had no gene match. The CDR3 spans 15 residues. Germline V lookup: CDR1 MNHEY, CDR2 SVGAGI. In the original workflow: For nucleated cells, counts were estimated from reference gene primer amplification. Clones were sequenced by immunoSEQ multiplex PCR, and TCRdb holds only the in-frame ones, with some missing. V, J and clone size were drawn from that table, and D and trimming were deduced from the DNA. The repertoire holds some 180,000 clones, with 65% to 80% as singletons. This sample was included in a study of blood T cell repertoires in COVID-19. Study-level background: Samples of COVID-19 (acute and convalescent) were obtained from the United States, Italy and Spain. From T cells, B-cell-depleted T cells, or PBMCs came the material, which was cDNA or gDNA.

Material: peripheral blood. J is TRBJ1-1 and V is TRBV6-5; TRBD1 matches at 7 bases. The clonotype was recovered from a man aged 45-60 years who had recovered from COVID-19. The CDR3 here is CASGSGTDLNTEAFF. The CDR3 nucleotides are TGTGCCAGCGGGTCCGGGACAGATCTTAACACTGAAGCTTTCTTT.